The next 12 T cell receptor beta chains were all read from a single sample in a study of blood T cells in healthy people across ages. The authors ran a second PCR of about 6 to 11 cycles using a sample-barcoded 5' primer and a J-beta primer mix. In TCRdb, the 5' RACE reads were re-called with MiXCR into one record per CDR3 protein. The profile shows hundreds of thousands of distinct CDR3 sequences, roughly two fifths of them singletons. Material: blood. Receptors were obtained from an elderly man in good health.

Turning to this clonotype: One junction end disagrees with the germline gene, perhaps due to a read error. The chain carries TRBV29-1 and TRBJ2-4; either TRBD1 or TRBD2 may supply D (5 bases each). Germline V gene sequence: CDR1 SQVTM, CDR2 ANQGSEA. The CDR3 contains 15 residues. The CDR3 sequence is CSVALAGGTKNIRYF. CDR3 sequence (DNA): TGCAGCGTTGCTCTTGCTGGGGGAACCAAAAACATTCGGTACTTC.

This clonotype was seen a single time. The chain is built from TRBV2 and TRBJ2-1, with 14 bases identical to TRBD2. This CDR3 is 18 amino acids long. V lost 0 bases, J lost 1 base, and 2 bases stayed unmatched. Germline V gives CDR1 SNHLY, CDR2 FYNNEI. The CDR3 spells CASSEAGLAGASYNEQFF. In DNA, the CDR3 is TGTGCCAGCAGTGAAGCGGGACTAGCGGGAGCGTCCTACAATGAGCAGTTCTTC.

This sequence joins TRBV5-5 and TRBJ2-2, with D possibly being TRBD1 (5 bases). The CDR3 spans 16 residues. V lost 5 bases, J lost 2 bases, and 16 bases lay in between. CDR1 is SGHKS, CDR2 YYEKEE, per germline (reference sequence). This chain's CDR3 is CASSNLARVNTGELFF. The CDR3 DNA reads as TGTGCCAGCAGTAACTTGGCCAGGGTAAACACCGGGGAGCTGTTTTTT.

The table lists this clonotype with many counts. The chain recombines TRBV6-1 with TRBJ2-1; D may be TRBD2 (6 bases). V dropped 5 bases and J dropped 6 bases, with 23 bases sitting between them. CDR3 length: 17 amino acids. Germline lookup yields CDR1 MNHNS and CDR2 SASEGT. The CDR3 is CASSNPSGTGGRNEQFF. The CDR3 DNA reads as TGTGCCAGCAGTAACCCTTCTGGGACTGGGGGACGCAATGAGCAGTTCTTC.

CDR3 sequence: CASSLGTWGLAVSSYEQYF. CDR3 bases: TGTGCCAGCAGCTTAGGAACTTGGGGACTAGCGGTAAGCTCCTACGAGCAGTACTTC. This chain joins TRBV7-2 and TRBJ2-7, with TRBD2 identical over 11 bases. V gave up 1 base and J gave up 0 bases; unmatched junction bases: 11. CDR1 is SGHTA and CDR2 is FQGNSA in the germline V gene. This CDR3 has 19 residues. The full variable domain, with the rest looked up from reference TRBV7-2 and TRBJ2-7, is GAGVSQSPSNKVTEKGKDVELRCDPISGHTALYWYRQSLGQGLEFLIYFQGNSAPDKSGLPSDRFSAERTGGSVSTLTIQRTQQEDSAVYLCASSLGTWGLAVSSYEQYFGPGTRLTVT.

The sample holds a few counts of this clonotype. The chain carries TRBV10-3 and TRBJ2-3, with TRBD2 identical over 12 bases. Germline CDR1 is ENHRY and CDR2 is SYGVKD. CDR3 length: 16 residues. J was trimmed by 4 bases and V by 2 bases; bases with no gene match: 4. CDR3 sequence: CAISEHLAGGPDTQYF. CDR3 DNA sequence: TGTGCCATCAGTGAGCATCTAGCGGGGGGGCCAGATACGCAGTATTTT.

The chain links TRBV20-1 to TRBJ2-4, with TRBD1 matching over 7 bases. The J call may be in error: the DNA end matches TRBJ2-5 better. Germline V gives CDR1 DFQATT, CDR2 SNEGSKA (reference sequence). The CDR3 loop spans 14 amino acids. The CDR3: CSASRRQGAETQYF. CDR3 nucleotide sequence: TGCAGTGCTAGTCGCCGACAGGGTGCAGAGACCCAGTACTTC.

As to this clonotype: A read error may be the cause here, since a much bigger clone is one base away. The gene calls are TRBV10-3 and TRBJ2-7; D tentatively reads TRBD1 or TRBD2 (5 bases each). The V gene lost 2 bases and the J gene lost 7 bases, with 12 bases spanning the gap. Germline CDR1 and CDR2: ENHRY and SYGVKD. There are 13 residues in the CDR3. The CDR3, as DNA: TGTGCCATCAGTGAGGTCAGTGGGGGAGAGCAGTACTTC. This translates into CAISEVSGGEQYF.

The chain is built from TRBV6-5 and TRBJ1-6, with D possibly TRBD1 on 6 matching bases. This CDR3 is built from 14 residues. Germline V gene lookup returns CDR1 MNHEY and CDR2 SVGAGI. Trimming cost V 5 bases and J 7 bases, with 12 bases left between them. For the CDR3, the DNA is TGTGCCAGCAGTGCCGACAGGATAAATTCACCCCTCCACTTT. Its translation is CASSADRINSPLHF.

This clonotype was recorded many times. V is TRBV27 and J is TRBJ2-7; 10 bases map to TRBD2. Germline V gives CDR1 MNHEY, CDR2 SMNVEV (reference sequence). The V gene end was trimmed by 3 bases and the J gene end by 6 bases; junction bases not matched to a gene: 8. CDR3 length: 15 amino acids. The DNA for the CDR3 is TGTGCCAGCAGTTTGTCTAGCGGGAGATTTCGCGAGCAGTACTTC. Translation gives CASSLSSGRFREQYF.

Comment on this clonotype: Possible read error: a much larger clone is one base away. This chain joins TRBV29-1 and TRBJ2-1; the match to TRBD1 covers 11 bases. The CDR3 runs to 15 residues. Losses at the gene ends were 5 bases for V and 13 bases for J; bases not matched to a gene: 16. Per germline, CDR1 SQVTM and CDR2 ANQGSEA. This CDR3 reads CSVLPGTGGLETQFF. The DNA of the CDR3 is TGCAGCGTTCTTCCCGGGACAGGGGGTTTGGAGACCCAGTTCTTC.

In this sample, this clonotype turned up a few times. The V and J genes are TRBV6-2 or TRBV6-3 and TRBJ2-3; 13 nucleotides match TRBD2. Looked up from germline, CDR1 is MNHEY and CDR2 is SVGEGT. The CDR3 has 16 residues. Trimming took 5 bases from V and 4 from J; bases not matched to a gene: 6. The CDR3 sequence is CASSRTSGRGPDTQYF. Written as DNA, the CDR3 is TGTGCCAGCAGTAGGACTAGCGGGAGAGGCCCAGATACGCAGTATTTT.